Below, 27 T cell receptor beta chains from the same sample are listed, as sequenced in a study of OX40 agonist ivuxolimab in advanced cancers. Preparation of the library involved the immunoSEQ multiplex PCR assay. The table was pulled from immuneACCESS by TCRdb, which kept in-frame rearrangements only. Such tables lose some clones; where checked, under half of the loss comes from unresolved V genes, and the rest has no known cause. Present in this sample are 99,000 or so clones, under 85% of which were seen just once. The top ten clonotypes cover approximately 5.5% of the sample. This material consisted of CD4+ or CD8+ T cells sorted from blood, taken in a trial of the OX40 agonist ivuxolimab. The source is an adult with an advanced solid tumor such as melanoma, head and neck, liver or kidney cancer.

The gene calls are TRBV18 and TRBJ1-1, with TRBD1 matching 11 bases. The V gene's germline CDR1 is KGHSH and CDR2 LQKENI. J was trimmed by 0 bases and V by 3 bases; bases with no gene match: 6. This CDR3 region has 17 residues. The CDR3 reads CASSPPGQGGMNTEAFF. The CDR3 nucleotides are TGTGCCAGCTCACCTCCGGGACAGGGGGGAATGAACACTGAAGCTTTCTTT.

The chain joins TRBV6-5 to TRBJ2-7; TRBD1 agrees at 7 bases. Germline V gives CDR1 MNHEY, CDR2 SVGAGI. This CDR3 is 14 amino acids long. Losses at the gene ends were 6 bases for V and 3 bases for J; bases not matched to a gene: 8. This CDR3 reads CASSRDRDYYEQYF. The CDR3 region has the DNA TGTGCCAGCAGCCGGGACAGAGATTACTACGAGCAGTACTTC.

The chain uses TRBV5-6 and TRBJ2-7; D might be TRBD1 (6 bases). The CDR3 covers 14 residues. Looked up from germline, CDR1 is SGHDT and CDR2 is YYEEEE. V lost 2 bases to trimming and J lost 1 base, with 10 bases between them. The CDR3 here is CASSFRGQSYEQYF. The CDR3 DNA reads TGTGCCAGCAGCTTTCGAGGACAGTCCTACGAGCAGTACTTC.

The chain uses TRBV9 and TRBJ2-5, with 8 bases matching TRBD1. The J call may be wrong; the DNA end is better matched by TRBJ2-7. Looked up from germline, CDR1 is SGDLS and CDR2 is YYNGEE. CDR3 length: 14 amino acids. As DNA, the CDR3 is TGTGCCAGCAGCCCCTTGGCAGGGGGCCACGAGCAGTACTTC. As protein: CASSPLAGGHEQYF.

The chain combines TRBV7-9 with TRBJ2-3; 8 positions match TRBD2. The length of the CDR3 is 17 residues. CDR1 and CDR2 (germline): SEHNR, FQNEAQ (reference sequence). The V gene end was trimmed by 4 bases and the J gene end by 6 bases; junction bases not matched to a gene: 15. CDR3 DNA: TGTGCCAGCAGCTCTTCCTTAGCGGGGCGAGTTGGGGATACGCAGTATTTT. Translated: CASSSSLAGRVGDTQYF.

The CDR3, as DNA: TGTGCCAGCAGTGAAGGAGTCGGGGGCGCGAGGGGCTACACCTTC. Protein product: CASSEGVGGARGYTF. The chain employs TRBV2 and TRBJ1-2, with a tentative D call TRBD1 (6 bases). The CDR3 length is 15 residues. Looked up from germline, CDR1 is SNHLY and CDR2 is FYNNEI. Trimming took 1 base from V and 8 from J, leaving 17 bases between them.

The V and J genes are TRBV2 and TRBJ1-5; D not resolved. V lost 8 bases, J lost 0 bases, and 8 bases lay in between. The CDR3 runs to 13 residues. Germline V gives CDR1 SNHLY, CDR2 FYNNEI. This CDR3 is CASGDGSNQPQHF. The CDR3 DNA is TGTGCCAGCGGAGACGGTAGCAATCAGCCCCAGCATTTT. The full variable domain, its missing parts supplied by reference TRBV2 and TRBJ1-5, is EPEVTQTPSHQVTQMGQEVILRCVPISNHLYFYWYRQILGQKVEFLVSFYNNEISEKSEIFDDQFSVERPDGSNFTLKIRSTKLEDSAMYFCASGDGSNQPQHFGDGTRLSIL.

The chain combines TRBV15 with TRBJ1-1; no definite D call. CDR3 size: 14 residues. V was cut by 1 base and J by 1 base, with 7 bases left in between. Per the germline V gene, CDR1 is LNHNV and CDR2 is YYDKDF (reference sequence). The CDR3: CATSRGHSNTEAFF. The CDR3 region has the DNA TGTGCCACCAGCAGAGGACACTCGAACACTGAAGCTTTCTTT.

The chain combines TRBV7-9 with TRBJ1-2, with D unresolved. The CDR3 covers 16 residues. Germline CDR1 reads SEHNR; CDR2 reads FQNEAQ (reference sequence). The V end lost 0 bases, the J end lost 0 bases, and 11 bases lay between the germline ends. CDR3 in amino acids: CASSLALAGANYGYTF. The CDR3 DNA is TGTGCCAGCAGCTTAGCGCTCGCAGGAGCTAACTATGGCTACACCTTC. The complete variable domain, with remaining parts taken from reference TRBV7-9 and TRBJ1-2, reads DTGVSQNPRHKITKRGQNVTFRCDPISEHNRLYWYRQTLGQGPEFLTYFQNEAQLEKSRLLSDRFSAERPKGSFSTLEIQRTEQGDSAMYLCASSLALAGANYGYTFGSGTRLTVV.

The chain links TRBV18 to TRBJ1-4; D gene ambiguous. Germline values: CDR1 KGHSH, CDR2 LQKENI. The CDR3 is 11 residues long. The germline V and J ends were trimmed by 2 bases and 8 bases, with 3 bases remaining between them. CDR3 region: CASSPGEKLFF. CDR3 coding DNA: TGTGCCAGCTCACCAGGCGAAAAACTGTTTTTT.

The chain links TRBV9 to TRBJ2-7, with 13 bases aligning to TRBD2. This CDR3 has 16 residues. The V gene's germline CDR1 is SGDLS and CDR2 YYNGEE. With V trimmed by 3 bases and J by 0 bases, 3 bases remained unmatched. CDR3: CASSGTSGGLSYEQYF. As DNA, the CDR3 is TGTGCCAGCAGCGGGACTAGCGGGGGCCTCTCCTACGAGCAGTACTTC.

Here the CDR3 reads CASSHGGAQDTEAFF. The CDR3 DNA follows: TGTGCCAGCAGCCACGGGGGGGCGCAGGACACTGAAGCTTTCTTT. V gene TRBV6-6 combines with J gene TRBJ1-1, with D possibly TRBD1 on 6 matching bases. The CDR3 runs to 15 residues. The V gene's germline CDR1 is MNHNY and CDR2 SVGAGI (reference sequence). V was shortened by 6 bases and J by 3 bases, with 17 bases between the two germline ends.

The chain uses TRBV7-2 and TRBJ2-1; D unclear. The CDR3 sequence is 13 residues long. Per germline, CDR1 SGHTA and CDR2 FQGNSA. The ends were cut back, 7 bases at V and 3 bases at J, with 10 bases in the middle. CDR3 amino acids: CASNTGFYNEQFF. CDR3 nucleotides: TGTGCCAGCAATACCGGGTTCTACAATGAGCAGTTCTTC.

This clone was detected only a few times. The chain has TRBV7-9 and TRBJ2-7; D possibly matches TRBD1 or TRBD2 (5 bases each). The CDR3 consists of 15 residues. Germline CDR1 reads SEHNR; CDR2 reads FQNEAQ (reference sequence). Trimming stripped 8 bases from V and 7 bases from J, with 24 bases between. The CDR3 loop is CASQSSGPRAMEQYF. The CDR3 nucleotides read TGTGCCAGCCAATCGTCGGGGCCCAGGGCGATGGAGCAGTACTTC. The variable domain in full, completed from reference TRBV7-9 and TRBJ2-7, reads DTGVSQNPRHKITKRGQNVTFRCDPISEHNRLYWYRQTLGQGPEFLTYFQNEAQLEKSRLLSDRFSAERPKGSFSTLEIQRTEQGDSAMYLCASQSSGPRAMEQYFGPGTRLTVT.

The J gene is TRBJ2-1, the V gene TRBV7-9; D is uncertain. V lost 1 base and J lost 4, with 11 bases in between. This CDR3 region has 15 residues. Germline assignment: CDR1 SEHNR and CDR2 FQNEAQ (reference sequence). CDR3 loop: CASSLGGTEYNEQFF. The CDR3 coding sequence is TGTGCCAGCAGCTTAGGAGGCACCGAATACAATGAGCAGTTCTTC.

To note about this clone: Mismatch with germline at one junction end may stem from a read error. The chain couples TRBV7-9 to TRBJ2-6; D remains ambiguous. The length of the CDR3 is 16 residues. Germline V gene sequence: CDR1 SEHNR, CDR2 FQNEAQ (reference sequence). CDR3 nucleotide sequence: TGCGCCAGCAGCCCCTATTCCGTTTCTGGGGCCAACGTCCTGACTTTC. Amino acids: CASSPYSVSGANVLTF.

V is TRBV6-1 and J is TRBJ2-1; 7 bases line up with TRBD1. The V gene end was trimmed by 2 bases and the J gene end by 9 bases; junction bases not matched to a gene: 13. The germline V gene has CDR1 MNHNS and CDR2 SASEGT. CDR3 length: 16 amino acids. CDR3 DNA: TGTGCCAGCAGTGAACCCGTGAATCCAGGGGGTGGTGAGCAGTTCTTC. It is translated as CASSEPVNPGGGEQFF.

This clone was detected only a few times. V usage is TRBV18 and J usage is TRBJ1-2; weak D call: TRBD1 (6 bases). CDR1 is KGHSH and CDR2 is LQKENI in the germline V gene. V was cut by 2 bases and J by 3 bases, with 13 bases left in between. The CDR3 runs 15 residues. CDR3: CASSPVRGYHYGYTF. In nucleotides, the CDR3 is TGTGCCAGCTCACCAGTCAGGGGTTATCACTATGGCTACACCTTC.

The sample holds a few counts of this clone. The CDR3 DNA follows: TGTGCCAGCAGTTTATCGGAGAACACTGAAGCTTTCTTT. It is translated as CASSLSENTEAFF. The chain joins TRBV27 to TRBJ1-1; no clear D gene. The CDR3 contains 13 residues. The V and J ends lost 0 bases and 1 base respectively, with 3 bases between them. The germline gives CDR1 MNHEY, CDR2 SMNVEV (reference sequence).

The CDR3 nucleotides are TGTGCCACCAGCAGGGGACAGACCGCTGGGGCCAACGTCCTGACTTTC. This codes for CATSRGQTAGANVLTF. This chain connects TRBV15 to TRBJ2-6; 7 nucleotides match TRBD1. The CDR3 is 16 amino acids. Trimming removed 3 bases from V and 2 bases from J; junction bases left unmatched: 4. Germline V lookup: CDR1 LNHNV, CDR2 YYDKDF (reference sequence).

J is TRBJ2-2 and V is TRBV7-9, with D perhaps TRBD1 (5 bases). V was pared by 8 bases and J by 10 bases, with 23 bases between. The CDR3 spans 15 residues. Germline loops: CDR1 SEHNR, CDR2 FQNEAQ (reference sequence). CDR3 in amino acids: CASPRPGIDSPELFF. The CDR3 DNA reads as TGTGCCAGCCCACGGCCAGGGATCGACTCACCGGAGCTGTTTTTT.

The rearrangement joins TRBV9 to TRBJ1-3; D possibly corresponds to TRBD1 (5 bases). This CDR3 is 15 amino acids long. The V end lost 3 bases, the J end lost 2 bases, and 12 bases lay between the germline ends. Germline CDR1 and CDR2: SGDLS and YYNGEE. This CDR3 reads CASSGGAGTGNTIYF. DNA of the CDR3: TGTGCCAGCAGCGGGGGCGCGGGAACTGGAAACACCATATATTTT.

This chain joins TRBV6-5 and TRBJ1-5; TRBD1 matches at 8 bases. Germline lookup yields CDR1 MNHEY and CDR2 SVGAGI. With V trimmed by 8 bases and J by 5 bases, 11 bases remained unmatched. The CDR3 sequence is 15 residues long. This CDR3 reads CASGGTGRFHQPQHF. For the CDR3, the DNA is TGTGCCAGCGGGGGGACAGGACGCTTCCATCAGCCCCAGCATTTT.

The CDR3 bases are TGCGCCAGTGGGGGACAGCTGAACACCGGGGAGCTGTTTTTT. Protein: CASGGQLNTGELFF. V and J are TRBV4-3 and TRBJ2-2, with 7 bases fitting TRBD1. CDR3 length: 14 amino acids. The germline V gene has CDR1 LGHNA and CDR2 YSLEER. Trimming at V came to 9 bases and at J to 1 base, leaving 5 bases not matched to a gene.

The genes are TRBV9 and TRBJ2-2; possibly TRBD2 for D (6 bases). The CDR3 length is 17 residues. Germline CDR1 and CDR2: SGDLS and YYNGEE. Trimming cost V 2 bases and J 1 base, with 15 bases left between them. For the CDR3, the DNA is TGTGCCAGCAGCGTTGGCGGGATCGCCAAGAACACCGGGGAGCTGTTTTTT. Translation: CASSVGGIAKNTGELFF.

The rearrangement uses TRBV18 and TRBJ1-1; D gene uncertain. Germline CDR1 reads KGHSH; CDR2 reads LQKENI. Trimming took off 4 bases at V and 0 bases at J, with 12 bases between the two ends. The CDR3 runs 15 residues. CDR3 bases: TGTGCCAGCTCACAGACACATAACATGAACACTGAAGCTTTCTTT. The encoded protein is CASSQTHNMNTEAFF.

This chain's CDR3 is CASSLQGNTGELFF. The DNA for the CDR3 is TGCGCCAGCAGTTTACAGGGGAACACCGGGGAGCTGTTTTTT. The chain carries TRBV10-1 and TRBJ2-2; TRBD1 might be the D (6 bases). Trimming left V 5 bases short and J 1 base short, with 8 bases between. Germline-derived CDR1 and CDR2 are WNHNN and SYGVQD (reference sequence). The CDR3 has 14 amino acids.